Listed here are 29 T cell receptor beta chains from one sample, sequenced in a study of T cells in Graves' hyperthyroidism and ophthalmopathy. The TCR beta CDR3 regions underwent amplification using RNA transcripts as the source. During a first-round RT-PCR of the TCR CDR3, the HTBI primer set was used. TCRdb re-analysed the multiplex PCR reads in MiXCR, keeping a single row per CDR3 protein. This table holds roughly 500,000 distinct CDR3 sequences, 46% found once. The sample was peripheral blood or thyroid tissue (not recorded which). Receptor source: an adult woman with Graves' disease, either hyperthyroidism or ophthalmopathy (not recorded which).

The chain recombines TRBV11-2 with TRBJ1-4; unclear D gene. The V end was cut by 2 bases, the J end by 11 bases, with 9 bases between. The CDR3 loop spans 12 amino acids. The germline gives CDR1 SGHAT, CDR2 FQNNGV. The CDR3 spells CASSLRTGKLFF. CDR3 DNA sequence: TGTGCCAGCAGCTTAAGGACCGGTAAACTGTTTTTT.

In its sample, this clonotype was seen a few times. The chain joins TRBV20-1 to TRBJ1-1; the D gene is possibly TRBD1 (6 bases). The V gene's germline CDR1 is DFQATT and CDR2 SNEGSKA (reference sequence). The CDR3 consists of 12 residues. The CDR3 DNA sequence: TGCAGAGCGGACAGAGTTAACACTGAAGCTTTCTTT. Encoded protein: CRADRVNTEAFF.

V gene TRBV10-3 combines with J gene TRBJ1-2, with 8 bases identical to TRBD1. V dropped 2 bases and J dropped 4; count of bases not matched to a gene: 9. CDR1 and CDR2 from the germline V gene are ENHRY and SYGVKD. The CDR3 contains 16 residues. In DNA, the CDR3 is TGTGCCATCAGTGAGACGGGACAGGTGGATGGCTATGGCTACACCTTC. Translated, it gives CAISETGQVDGYGYTF.

The J gene is TRBJ2-6, the V gene TRBV7-9; maybe TRBD2 (6 bases). Germline CDR1 is SEHNR and CDR2 is FQNEAQ (reference sequence). V lost 3 bases, J lost 2 bases, and 11 bases lay in between. CDR3 size: 16 residues. The CDR3 loop is CASSFRRAAGANVLTF. The CDR3, as DNA: TGTGCCAGCAGCTTTAGGAGGGCTGCTGGGGCCAACGTCCTGACTTTC.

The sample holds many counts of this clonotype. The chain recombines TRBV4-1 with TRBJ1-4; D is undetermined. This CDR3 has 13 residues. Trimming took off 1 base at V and 11 bases at J, with 11 bases between the two ends. Germline V gives CDR1 MGHRA, CDR2 YSYEKL. The CDR3: CASSQGGDTKLFF. Written as DNA, the CDR3 is TGCGCCAGCAGCCAAGGGGGTGATACTAAACTGTTTTTT.

The chain carries TRBV5-1 and TRBJ2-7; D may match TRBD1 or TRBD2 (5 bases each). The germline V gene encodes CDR1 SGHRS and CDR2 YFSETQ. The CDR3 totals 13 residues. V gave up 5 bases and J gave up 6 bases, with 15 bases separating them. In nucleotides, the CDR3 is TGCGCCAGCAGGCGCTGGGGGTCCGGCGAGCAGTACTTC. Protein sequence: CASRRWGSGEQYF. The whole variable domain, remainder taken from reference TRBV5-1 and TRBJ2-7, is KAGVTQTPRYLIKTRGQQVTLSCSPISGHRSVSWYQQTPGQGLQFLFEYFSETQRNKGNFPGRFSGRQFSNSRSEMNVSTLELGDSALYLCASRRWGSGEQYFGPGTRLTVT.

This clonotype was seen ten or more times. This chain joins TRBV6-5 and TRBJ1-2; TRBD1 agrees at 7 bases. CDR3 length: 14 residues. Per germline, CDR1 MNHEY and CDR2 SVGAGI. V gave up 5 bases and J gave up 8 bases; unmatched junction bases: 11. CDR3 loop: CASSAAGTEKGYTF. As DNA, the CDR3 is TGTGCCAGCAGTGCCGCGGGGACAGAGAAGGGCTACACCTTC.

The rearrangement links TRBV7-9 to TRBJ2-7; TRBD1 agrees at 9 bases. Looked up from germline, CDR1 is SEHNR and CDR2 is FQNEAQ (reference sequence). V shed 5 bases and J 2 bases; nucleotides not matched to a gene: 10. CDR3 length: 16 amino acids. The CDR3 nucleotides are TGTGCCAGCAGCCCCGGGACAGGGAAAGGAACCTACGAGCAGTACTTC. This translates into CASSPGTGKGTYEQYF. Complete variable domain (other parts from reference TRBV7-9 and TRBJ2-7): DTGVSQNPRHKITKRGQNVTFRCDPISEHNRLYWYRQTLGQGPEFLTYFQNEAQLEKSRLLSDRFSAERPKGSFSTLEIQRTEQGDSAMYLCASSPGTGKGTYEQYFGPGTRLTVT.

The gene calls are TRBV6-1 and TRBJ2-2, with a tentative D call TRBD2 (5 bases). Trimming removed 3 bases from V and 10 bases from J, with 9 bases in between. The CDR3 is 12 residues long. CDR1 is MNHNS, CDR2 SASEGT, per germline. CDR3 DNA: TGTGCCAGCAGTGACCTTCGGGAGGAGCTGTTTTTT. It specifies CASSDLREELFF.

The chain's CDR3 is CSAREKYTGELFF. The CDR3 bases are TGCAGTGCAAGGGAAAAGTACACCGGGGAGCTGTTTTTT. V and J are TRBV20-1 and TRBJ2-2; D remains ambiguous. V lost 6 bases and J 3 bases, leaving 11 bases between the germline ends. Germline-derived CDR1 and CDR2 are DFQATT and SNEGSKA (reference sequence). There are 13 residues in the CDR3.

The chain uses TRBV9 and TRBJ1-1; possibly TRBD1 for D (6 bases). The CDR3 is made up of 15 amino acids. The V end lost 2 bases, the J end lost 1 base, and 12 bases lay between the germline ends. Germline V CDR1 and CDR2: SGDLS, YYNGEE. CDR3 region: CASSVGGAWNTEAFF. CDR3 nucleotide sequence: TGTGCCAGCAGCGTTGGGGGGGCTTGGAACACTGAAGCTTTCTTT. Supplemented by reference TRBV9 and TRBJ1-1, the full variable domain reads DSGVTQTPKHLITATGQRVTLRCSPRSGDLSVYWYQQSLDQGLQFLIQYYNGEERAKGNILERFSAQQFPDLHSELNLSSLELGDSALYFCASSVGGAWNTEAFFGQGTRLTVV.

This rearrangement joins TRBV20-1 to TRBJ1-2; D is possibly TRBD1 (6 bases). V was pared by 6 bases and J by 2 bases, with 10 bases between. CDR1 and CDR2 from the germline V gene are DFQATT and SNEGSKA (reference sequence). The CDR3 sequence is 12 residues long. The CDR3 sequence is CSARDTNYGYTF. Written as DNA, the CDR3 is TGCAGTGCGAGGGACACAAACTATGGCTACACCTTC.

This chain joins TRBV7-8 and TRBJ2-1, with 12 bases matching TRBD2. V lost 6 bases to trimming and J lost 7 bases; unmatched junction nucleotides: 7. The CDR3 loop spans 15 amino acids. Germline CDR1 and CDR2: SGHVS and FQNEAQ. CDR3 in DNA: TGTGCCAGCAGTTCAGGACTAGCGGGATCAAATGAGCAGTTCTTC. Protein product: CASSSGLAGSNEQFF.

The CDR3 nucleotides are TGTGCCAGTAGTCCTTCCGGAAAAGCGGGAGGTCACCAAGAGACCCAGTACTTC. This codes for CASSPSGKAGGHQETQYF. V usage is TRBV19 and J usage is TRBJ2-7, with 9 bases fitting TRBD2. The J call may be in error: the DNA end matches TRBJ2-5 better. This CDR3 has 18 residues. Germline loops: CDR1 LNHDA, CDR2 SQIVND (reference sequence).

The V and J genes are TRBV25-1 and TRBJ1-4; 7 bases line up with TRBD1. Trimming cost V 9 bases and J 8 bases; bases outside gene matches: 6. The CDR3 has 12 amino acids. From germline, CDR1 is MGHDK and CDR2 SYGVNS. The CDR3: CASWGTEEKLFF. DNA of the CDR3: TGTGCCAGTTGGGGGACAGAGGAAAAACTGTTTTTT.

This chain links TRBV20-1 with TRBJ1-1, with D tentatively TRBD1 (5 bases). Germline lookup yields CDR1 DFQATT and CDR2 SNEGSKA (reference sequence). The V end lost 6 bases, the J end lost 4 bases, and 12 bases lay between the germline ends. The CDR3 runs to 12 residues. The DNA for the CDR3 is TGCAGTGCCAGGCGGGGGAGCACTGAAGCTTTCTTT. Translation gives CSARRGSTEAFF.

This clonotype has ten or more counts. The chain employs TRBV15 and TRBJ2-5; 8 nucleotides match TRBD1. J gave up 1 base and V 0 bases, and 1 base lay outside the gene matches. The V gene's germline CDR1 is LNHNV and CDR2 YYDKDF (reference sequence). CDR3 size: 15 residues. CDR3 nucleotide sequence: TGTGCCACCAGCAGAGAGGGGACAGGCCAAGAGACCCAGTACTTC. Amino acids: CATSREGTGQETQYF. The variable domain in full, with the rest retrieved from reference TRBV15 and TRBJ2-5, is DAMVIQNPRYQVTQFGKPVTLSCSQTLNHNVMYWYQQKSSQAPKLLFHYYDKDFNNEADTPDNFQSRRPNTSFCFLDIRSPGLGDTAMYLCATSREGTGQETQYFGPGTRLLVL.

In this sample, this clonotype turned up many times. V is TRBV29-1 and J is TRBJ2-3, with 8 nucleotides matching TRBD2. CDR1 is SQVTM, CDR2 ANQGSEA, per germline. This CDR3 is built from 14 residues. Unmatched junction bases numbered 9, after V lost 8 bases and J lost 2 bases. The CDR3 sequence is CSTREGVITDTQYF. The CDR3 nucleotides read TGCAGCACTCGGGAGGGGGTGATCACAGATACGCAGTATTTT.

This clonotype was counted at least ten times. The V gene is TRBV11-2, the J gene TRBJ1-5; weak D call: TRBD1 (6 bases). This CDR3 is built from 17 residues. CDR1 and CDR2 (germline): SGHAT, FQNNGV. V was shortened by 1 base and J by 0 bases, with 13 bases between the two germline ends. The CDR3 bases are TGTGCCAGCAGCTTAGGACAGGATGACTATAGCAATCAGCCCCAGCATTTT. Translated, it gives CASSLGQDDYSNQPQHF.

The rearrangement links TRBV2 to TRBJ2-2; no clear D gene. The CDR3 runs to 16 residues. Between the trimmed V and J ends, which lost 1 base and 0 bases, there was a span of 9 bases. CDR1 is SNHLY, CDR2 FYNNEI, per germline. CDR3 amino acids: CASSEESLPNTGELFF. The CDR3 DNA sequence: TGTGCCAGCAGTGAAGAGTCTCTCCCGAACACCGGGGAGCTGTTTTTT.

This clonotype was recorded at least ten times. This rearrangement joins TRBV4-1 to TRBJ1-6, with a weak D call TRBD1 (5 bases). From germline, CDR1 is MGHRA and CDR2 YSYEKL. The germline V and J ends were trimmed by 2 bases and 10 bases, with 12 bases remaining between them. The CDR3 runs 14 residues. CDR3 loop: CASSQPEGRSPLHF. DNA for the CDR3: TGCGCCAGCAGCCAACCCGAGGGGAGATCACCCCTCCACTTT.

The table lists this clonotype with many counts. V usage is TRBV20-1 and J usage is TRBJ2-7; 7 nucleotides match TRBD1. With V trimmed by 6 bases and J by 4 bases, 6 bases remained unmatched. The V gene's germline CDR1 is DFQATT and CDR2 SNEGSKA (reference sequence). CDR3 length: 12 amino acids. CDR3 sequence (DNA): TGCAGTGCCGGACAGGAGGAATACGAGCAGTACTTC. Its translation is CSAGQEEYEQYF.

A few counts support this clonotype. V is TRBV7-9 and J is TRBJ2-1; TRBD2 agrees at 11 bases. CDR3 size: 15 residues. From germline, CDR1 is SEHNR and CDR2 FQNEAQ (reference sequence). The V segment lost 2 bases and the J segment 6 bases; nucleotides outside the gene matches: 3. The CDR3 DNA sequence: TGTGCCAGCAGCTTATTTGGGACTAGCGGCAATGAGCAGTTCTTC. Amino acid sequence: CASSLFGTSGNEQFF.

This clonotype was counted at least ten times. V is TRBV5-1 and J is TRBJ2-7; 8 bases agree with TRBD2. The CDR3 sequence is 14 residues long. Unmatched junction bases numbered 4, after V lost 5 bases and J lost 0 bases. Germline values: CDR1 SGHRS, CDR2 YFSETQ. CDR3 sequence: CASSTSGNSYEQYF. The CDR3 coding sequence is TGCGCCAGCAGTACTAGCGGAAACTCCTACGAGCAGTACTTC.

The gene calls are TRBV7-6 and TRBJ1-3; 11 bases map to TRBD1. The CDR3 is made up of 14 amino acids. Trimming cost V 8 bases and J 2 bases; bases outside gene matches: 2. CDR1 is SGHVS and CDR2 is FNYEAQ in the germline V gene. The CDR3 protein is CASGTGGPGNTIYF. The DNA for the CDR3 is TGTGCCAGCGGGACAGGGGGGCCTGGAAACACCATATATTTT.

This clonotype was seen at least ten times. The CDR3 loop is CASKGGRANSGANVLTF. The CDR3 DNA reads TGTGCCAGCAAAGGCGGGAGGGCTAACTCTGGGGCCAACGTCCTGACTTTC. The chain has TRBV25-1 and TRBJ2-6, with 9 bases lining up with TRBD2. From germline, CDR1 is MGHDK and CDR2 SYGVNS. V was clipped by 7 bases and J by 0 bases; unmatched bases: 7. The CDR3 is 17 amino acids.

The chain is built from TRBV10-3 and TRBJ2-7, with 11 bases that match TRBD2. CDR3 length: 14 amino acids. The trim removed 8 bases at V and 6 bases at J, leaving 9 bases unmatched. Germline V CDR1 and CDR2: ENHRY, SYGVKD. CDR3 DNA: TGTGCCATCCGGGAAGAACTAGCGGGAGTCGAGCAGTACTTC. Protein: CAIREELAGVEQYF.

This clonotype was detected only a few times. V usage is TRBV28 and J usage is TRBJ2-7, with D hard to call. The CDR3 sequence is 13 residues long. V lost 8 bases, J lost 3 bases, and 14 bases lay in between. Germline CDR1 is MDHEN and CDR2 is SYDVKM. The CDR3 here is CASGDRVNYEQYF. The CDR3 DNA sequence: TGTGCCAGCGGAGACCGGGTCAACTACGAGCAGTACTTC.

The V call is TRBV20-1, the J call TRBJ1-6; tentatively, D is TRBD1 (6 bases). The CDR3 totals 13 residues. V was pared by 7 bases and J by 10 bases, with 17 bases between. In germline, CDR1 is DFQATT, CDR2 SNEGSKA (reference sequence). The CDR3: CSGIGQGMSPLHF. The CDR3 DNA reads TGCAGTGGGATAGGGCAGGGGATGTCACCCCTCCACTTT.